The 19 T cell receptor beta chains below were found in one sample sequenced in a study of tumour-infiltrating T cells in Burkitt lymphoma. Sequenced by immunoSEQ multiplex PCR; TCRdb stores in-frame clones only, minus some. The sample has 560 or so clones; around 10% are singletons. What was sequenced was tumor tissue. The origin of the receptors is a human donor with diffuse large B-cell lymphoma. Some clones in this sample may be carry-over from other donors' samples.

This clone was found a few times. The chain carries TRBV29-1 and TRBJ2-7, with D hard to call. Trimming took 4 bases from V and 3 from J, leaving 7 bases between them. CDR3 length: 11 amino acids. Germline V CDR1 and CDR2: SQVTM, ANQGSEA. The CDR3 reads CSVGNGYEQYF. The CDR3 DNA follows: TGCAGCGTTGGGAACGGCTACGAGCAGTACTTC.

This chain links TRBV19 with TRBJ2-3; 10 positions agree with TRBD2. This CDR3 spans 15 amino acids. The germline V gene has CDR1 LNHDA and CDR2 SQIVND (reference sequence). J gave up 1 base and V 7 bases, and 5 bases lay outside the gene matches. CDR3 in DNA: TGTGCCAGTACCCTGGGGACTAGCGGCACAGATACGCAGTATTTT. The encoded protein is CASTLGTSGTDTQYF. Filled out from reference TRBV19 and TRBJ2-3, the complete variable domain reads DGGITQSPKYLFRKEGQNVTLSCEQNLNHDAMYWYRQDPGQGLRLIYYSQIVNDFQKGDIAEGYSVSREKKESFPLTVTSAQKNPTAFYLCASTLGTSGTDTQYFGPGTRLTVL.

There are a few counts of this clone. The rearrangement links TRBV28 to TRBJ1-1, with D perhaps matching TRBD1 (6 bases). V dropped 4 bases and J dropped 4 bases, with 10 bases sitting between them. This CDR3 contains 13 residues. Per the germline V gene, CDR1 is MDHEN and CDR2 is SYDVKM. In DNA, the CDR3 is TGTGCCAGCAGTTACAGGGTGCGCACTGAAGCTTTCTTT. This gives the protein CASSYRVRTEAFF.

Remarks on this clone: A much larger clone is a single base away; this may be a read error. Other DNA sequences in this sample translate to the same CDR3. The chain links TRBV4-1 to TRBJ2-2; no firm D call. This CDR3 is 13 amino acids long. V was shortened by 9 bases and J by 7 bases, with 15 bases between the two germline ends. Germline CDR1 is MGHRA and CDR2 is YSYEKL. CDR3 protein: CASSDRPGGELFF. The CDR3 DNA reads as TGCGCCAGTAGTGATCGACCAGGCGGGGAGCTGTTTTTT.

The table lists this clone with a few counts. The CDR3 reads CASRLAGGETQYF. The CDR3 bases are TGTGCCAGCAGACTAGCGGGAGGTGAGACCCAGTACTTC. This chain joins TRBV7-8 and TRBJ2-5; 12 nucleotides match TRBD2. Trimming cost V 6 bases and J 5 bases; bases outside gene matches: 1. The germline CDR1 and CDR2 sequences are SGHVS and FQNEAQ. The CDR3 is made up of 13 amino acids.

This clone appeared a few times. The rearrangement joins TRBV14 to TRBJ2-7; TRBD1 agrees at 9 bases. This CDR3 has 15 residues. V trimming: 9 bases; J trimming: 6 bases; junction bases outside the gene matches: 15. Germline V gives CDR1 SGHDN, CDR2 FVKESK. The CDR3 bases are TGTGCCAGGTGGGGGGACAGGGCCCACCGCGGCGAGCAGTACTTC. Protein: CARWGDRAHRGEQYF.

CDR3 DNA sequence: TGTGCCAGCAGCGTAGGGGGACTCCCGGGGTTTGAGCAGTTCTTC. Translation: CASSVGGLPGFEQFF. This chain joins TRBV9 and TRBJ2-1; D possibly corresponds to TRBD2 (6 bases). The CDR3 loop spans 15 amino acids. Between the trimmed V and J ends, which lost 0 bases and 9 bases, there was a span of 16 bases. The germline V gene encodes CDR1 SGDLS and CDR2 YYNGEE.

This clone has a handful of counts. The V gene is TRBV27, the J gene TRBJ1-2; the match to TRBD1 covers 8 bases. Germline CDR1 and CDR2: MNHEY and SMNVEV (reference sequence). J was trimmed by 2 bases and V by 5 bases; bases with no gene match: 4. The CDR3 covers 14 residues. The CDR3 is CASSTQGANYGYTF. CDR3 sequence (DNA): TGTGCCAGCAGTACCCAGGGGGCAAACTATGGCTACACCTTC.

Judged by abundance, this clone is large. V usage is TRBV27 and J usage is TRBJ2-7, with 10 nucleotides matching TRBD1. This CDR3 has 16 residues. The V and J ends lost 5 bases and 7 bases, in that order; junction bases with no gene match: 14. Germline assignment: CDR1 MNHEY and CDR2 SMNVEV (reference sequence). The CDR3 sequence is CASSQLLGQGLEEQYF. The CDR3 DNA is TGTGCCAGCAGTCAGCTTTTGGGACAGGGGCTTGAGGAGCAGTACTTC.

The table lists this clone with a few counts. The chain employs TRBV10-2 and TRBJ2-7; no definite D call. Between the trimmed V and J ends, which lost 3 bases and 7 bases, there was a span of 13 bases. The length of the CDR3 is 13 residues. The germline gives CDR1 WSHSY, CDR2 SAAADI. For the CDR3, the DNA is TGCGCCAGCAGTGAAGGCAGGTGGTGGGAGCAGTACGTC. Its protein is CASSEGRWWEQYV.

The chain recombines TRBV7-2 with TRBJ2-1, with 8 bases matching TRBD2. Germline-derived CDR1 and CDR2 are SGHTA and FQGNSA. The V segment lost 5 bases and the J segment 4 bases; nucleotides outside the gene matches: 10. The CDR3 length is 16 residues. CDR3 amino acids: CASSVSGTSSYNEQFF. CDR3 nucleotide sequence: TGTGCCAGCAGCGTTTCCGGGACTAGTAGTTACAATGAGCAGTTCTTC.

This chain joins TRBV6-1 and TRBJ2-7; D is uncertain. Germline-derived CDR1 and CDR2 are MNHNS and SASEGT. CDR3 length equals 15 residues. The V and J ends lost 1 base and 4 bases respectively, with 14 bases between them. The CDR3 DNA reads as TGTGCCAGCAGTGAAGGTTCTTATGGCCCTTACGAGCAGTACGTC. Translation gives CASSEGSYGPYEQYV.

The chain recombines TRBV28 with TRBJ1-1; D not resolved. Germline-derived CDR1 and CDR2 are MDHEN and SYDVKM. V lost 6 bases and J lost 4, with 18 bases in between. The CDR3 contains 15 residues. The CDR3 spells CASRSISGGTTEAFF. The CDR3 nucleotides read TGTGCCAGCAGATCAATCTCAGGTGGAACCACTGAAGCTTTCTTT.

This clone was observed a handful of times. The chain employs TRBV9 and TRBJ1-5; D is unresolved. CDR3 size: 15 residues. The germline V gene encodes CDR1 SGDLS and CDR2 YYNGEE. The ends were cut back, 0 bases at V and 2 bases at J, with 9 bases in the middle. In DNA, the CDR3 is TGTGCCAGCAGCGTAGGGGGTGGAGGCAATCAGCCCCAGCATTTT. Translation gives CASSVGGGGNQPQHF.

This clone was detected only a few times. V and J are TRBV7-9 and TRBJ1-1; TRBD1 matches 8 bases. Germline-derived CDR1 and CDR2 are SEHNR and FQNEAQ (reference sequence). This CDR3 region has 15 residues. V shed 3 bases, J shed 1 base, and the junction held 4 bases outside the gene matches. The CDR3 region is CASSFAGTGNTEAFF. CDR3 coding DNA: TGTGCCAGCAGCTTCGCCGGGACAGGGAACACTGAAGCTTTCTTT.

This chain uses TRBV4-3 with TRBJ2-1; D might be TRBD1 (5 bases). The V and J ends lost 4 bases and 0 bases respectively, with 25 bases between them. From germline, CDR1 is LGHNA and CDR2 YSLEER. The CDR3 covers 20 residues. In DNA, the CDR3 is TGCGCCAGCAGCCTAGGAGCTTACTTAAGGGGCCCGGGCTCCTACAATGAGCAGTTCTTC. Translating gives CASSLGAYLRGPGSYNEQFF.

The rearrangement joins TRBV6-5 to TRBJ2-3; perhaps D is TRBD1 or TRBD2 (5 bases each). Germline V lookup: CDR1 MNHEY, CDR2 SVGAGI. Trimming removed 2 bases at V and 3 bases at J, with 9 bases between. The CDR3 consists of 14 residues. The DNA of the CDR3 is TGTGCCAGCAGTTACGGGGGTTTTACAGATACGCAGTATTTT. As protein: CASSYGGFTDTQYF.

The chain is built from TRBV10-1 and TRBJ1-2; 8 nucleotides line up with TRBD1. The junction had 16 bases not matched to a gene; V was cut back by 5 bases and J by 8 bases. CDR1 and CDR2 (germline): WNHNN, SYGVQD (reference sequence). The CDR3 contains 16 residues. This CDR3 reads CASSSGTGVGLSGYTF. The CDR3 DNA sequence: TGCGCCAGCAGTTCCGGGACAGGCGTGGGGTTATCCGGCTACACCTTC.

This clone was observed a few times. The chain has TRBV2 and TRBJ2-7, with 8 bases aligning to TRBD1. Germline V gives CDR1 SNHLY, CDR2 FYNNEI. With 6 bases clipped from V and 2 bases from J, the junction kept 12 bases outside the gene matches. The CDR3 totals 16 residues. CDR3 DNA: TGTGCCAGCAGGGCGTCGGGACAGGTCTTACCCTACGAGCAGTACTTC. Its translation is CASRASGQVLPYEQYF.